The 20 T cell receptor beta chains in this list originate from one sample, sequenced in a study of cytomegalovirus exposure and HLA in healthy donors. Clones were sequenced by immunoSEQ multiplex PCR, and TCRdb holds only the in-frame ones, with some missing. The sample records about 330,000 clones, about 85% being singletons. Sequenced input: PBMCs. These receptors all come from a woman aged 25 to 39 in good health and CMV-seropositive.

The chain links TRBV30 to TRBJ2-1; D gene unclear. The germline CDR1 and CDR2 sequences are GTSNPN and SVGIG (reference sequence). This CDR3 contains 11 residues. Trimming cost V 4 bases and J 7 bases, with 8 bases left between them. The CDR3 DNA is TGTGCCTGGAAAGACGGTAATGAGCAGTTCTTC. Protein product: CAWKDGNEQFF.

V usage is TRBV30 and J usage is TRBJ1-5; D may be TRBD1 (5 bases). V dropped 3 bases and J dropped 2 bases, with 14 bases sitting between them. In germline, CDR1 is GTSNPN, CDR2 SVGIG (reference sequence). CDR3 length: 15 amino acids. The CDR3 is CAWSLGVFGNQPQHF. In DNA, the CDR3 is TGTGCCTGGAGCCTGGGGGTTTTTGGCAATCAGCCCCAGCATTTT.

V is TRBV13 and J is TRBJ2-7; TRBD1 is a possible D gene (6 bases). Trimming left V 5 bases short and J 3 bases short, with 17 bases between. Germline V gene lookup returns CDR1 PRHDT and CDR2 FYEKMQ (reference sequence). The CDR3 is made up of 15 amino acids. DNA for the CDR3: TGTGCCAGCAGCACAGGGTCCCTAGATGTCTACGAGCAGTACTTC. Protein sequence: CASSTGSLDVYEQYF.

The chain is built from TRBV7-6 and TRBJ2-7; weak D call: TRBD1 (6 bases). CDR1 is SGHVS, CDR2 FNYEAQ, per germline. The CDR3 totals 17 residues. The V gene lost 5 bases and the J gene lost 2 bases, with 22 bases spanning the gap. CDR3 nucleotide sequence: TGTGCCAGCAGCGCCTTTGTCTCGACAGGTCGACCCTACGAGCAGTACTTC. This sequence encodes CASSAFVSTGRPYEQYF.

With respect to this clone: The sample carries other DNA sequences with the same CDR3. V is TRBV29-1 and J is TRBJ2-7; D possibly matches TRBD1 or TRBD2 (6 bases each). Germline V gives CDR1 SQVTM, CDR2 ANQGSEA. The germline V and J ends were trimmed by 4 bases and 4 bases, with 11 bases remaining between them. This CDR3 comprises 12 residues. The CDR3 nucleotides read TGCAGCGTTGCTGGGGGGCCTTACGAGCAGTACTTC. It specifies CSVAGGPYEQYF.

This clone was counted between two and nine times. The chain combines TRBV19 with TRBJ1-4; D call uncertain. Germline V gives CDR1 LNHDA, CDR2 SQIVND (reference sequence). Trimming removed 6 bases at V and 0 bases at J, with 5 bases between. This CDR3 has 13 amino acids. The CDR3 reads CASRVSTNEKLFF. CDR3 bases: TGTGCCAGTAGGGTGTCAACTAATGAAAAACTGTTTTTT.

The chain recombines TRBV7-8 with TRBJ2-7, with unresolved D. The V end lost 3 bases, the J end lost 2 bases, and 8 bases lay between the germline ends. CDR3 length: 13 residues. Germline CDR1 is SGHVS and CDR2 is FQNEAQ. CDR3 sequence: CASSFIQTYEQYF. The DNA of the CDR3 is TGTGCCAGCAGCTTTATTCAGACCTACGAGCAGTACTTC.

This sequence joins TRBV9 and TRBJ2-1; 8 positions match TRBD2. The junction had 6 bases not matched to a gene; V was cut back by 4 bases and J by 0 bases. Germline assignment: CDR1 SGDLS and CDR2 YYNGEE. The CDR3 extends over 16 amino acids. The CDR3 bases are TGTGCCAGCAGCCCACCCAGCGGGAGCTCCTACAATGAGCAGTTCTTC. Residues: CASSPPSGSSYNEQFF.

The chain employs TRBV30 and TRBJ2-3; D remains ambiguous. The V gene lost 5 bases and the J gene lost 6 bases, with 12 bases spanning the gap. The length of the CDR3 is 12 residues. Germline V CDR1 and CDR2: GTSNPN, SVGIG (reference sequence). This chain's CDR3 is CAWLPTSDTQYF. Here the CDR3 DNA reads TGTGCCTGGCTTCCCACCTCGGATACGCAGTATTTT.

The V and J genes are TRBV9 and TRBJ2-5, with 12 nucleotides matching TRBD1. V shed 2 bases, J shed 4 bases, and the junction held 9 bases outside the gene matches. CDR3 length: 17 residues. CDR1 SGDLS and CDR2 YYNGEE come from the germline V gene. The CDR3 DNA reads TGTGCCAGCAGCGTCGGGACAGGGGGCGTGATGAGAGAGACCCAGTACTTC. Its protein is CASSVGTGGVMRETQYF.

The chain combines TRBV9 with TRBJ2-1, with 12 bases that match TRBD2. The CDR3 is 18 amino acids. The J segment lost 1 base and the V segment lost 0 bases, leaving 5 bases of the junction unmatched. Germline loops: CDR1 SGDLS, CDR2 YYNGEE. The CDR3 region has the DNA TGTGCCAGCAGCGTAGCGACTAGCGGGAGAGGTTCCTACAATGAGCAGTTCTTC. Amino acid sequence: CASSVATSGRGSYNEQFF.

The CDR3 loop reads CASSLDSRVTGELFF. The CDR3 DNA reads as TGCGCCAGCAGCTTGGACAGCCGAGTCACCGGGGAGCTGTTTTTT. The chain joins TRBV5-1 to TRBJ2-2; D uncertain. Germline CDR1 SGHRS, CDR2 YFSETQ. This CDR3 is built from 15 residues. V lost 0 bases and J lost 4, with 10 bases in between.

This CDR3 reads CASSLESGADTQYF. CDR3 DNA sequence: TGTGCCAGCAGCTTAGAGTCAGGAGCAGATACGCAGTATTTT. The gene calls are TRBV11-2 and TRBJ2-3; D is undetermined. V lost 0 bases and J 4 bases, leaving 8 bases between the germline ends. This CDR3 is 14 amino acids long. Germline-derived CDR1 and CDR2 are SGHAT and FQNNGV.

This clone was detected once. The gene calls are TRBV6-1 and TRBJ2-3; 14 nucleotides agree with TRBD2. Germline V CDR1 and CDR2: MNHNS, SASEGT. The CDR3 runs 16 residues. V lost 4 bases to trimming and J lost 5 bases; unmatched junction nucleotides: 5. CDR3 protein: CASSGTSGRPGDTQYF. The CDR3, as DNA: TGTGCCAGCAGTGGGACTAGCGGGAGGCCGGGAGATACGCAGTATTTT.

The chain combines TRBV19 with TRBJ2-3, with 7 bases lining up with TRBD1. Germline-derived CDR1 and CDR2 are LNHDA and SQIVND (reference sequence). The CDR3 runs to 16 residues. The V and J ends lost 9 bases and 3 bases, in that order; junction bases with no gene match: 15. The CDR3 sequence: CASSPLTGFRTDTQYF. The CDR3 nucleotides are TGTGCCAGCTCGCCGCTGACAGGGTTCCGAACAGATACGCAGTATTTT.

V and J are TRBV7-9 and TRBJ2-7; TRBD2 might be the D (5 bases). V was shortened by 8 bases and J by 4 bases, with 9 bases between the two germline ends. In germline, CDR1 is SEHNR, CDR2 FQNEAQ (reference sequence). This CDR3 has 11 amino acids. The CDR3 sequence: CASARGYEQYF. The DNA for the CDR3 is TGTGCCAGCGCCCGCGGGTACGAGCAGTACTTC.

This chain joins TRBV5-6 and TRBJ2-7; no clear D gene. The CDR3 is made up of 14 amino acids. Trimming took off 0 bases at V and 7 bases at J, with 14 bases between the two ends. The V gene's germline CDR1 is SGHDT and CDR2 YYEEEE. CDR3 DNA: TGTGCCAGCAGCTTGGTAGACCCCAGGAGTGAGCAGTACTTC. Translated: CASSLVDPRSEQYF.

The rearrangement links TRBV2 to TRBJ2-3, with D hard to call. Germline assignment: CDR1 SNHLY and CDR2 FYNNEI. The V end lost 7 bases, the J end lost 5 bases, and 22 bases lay between the germline ends. The CDR3 consists of 16 residues. CDR3 nucleotides: TGTGCCAGCATTGGCCGAGAACTCCCCATGTTAGATACGCAGTATTTT. This encodes CASIGRELPMLDTQYF.

V and J are TRBV5-4 and TRBJ1-4; D is uncertain. Germline V CDR1 and CDR2: SGHNT, YYREEE (reference sequence). V was shortened by 4 bases and J by 6 bases, with 10 bases between the two germline ends. The CDR3 contains 13 residues. CDR3 sequence: CASSGTADEKLFF. In DNA, the CDR3 is TGTGCCAGCAGCGGTACCGCAGATGAAAAACTGTTTTTT.

This clone has just a few counts. This chain connects TRBV5-8 to TRBJ1-5, with 10 bases aligning to TRBD1. The CDR3 consists of 16 residues. The trim removed 4 bases at V and 7 bases at J, leaving 11 bases unmatched. Germline CDR1 reads SGHTS; CDR2 reads YDEGEE. The CDR3 region is CASSPGTGAFGQPQHF. DNA of the CDR3: TGTGCCAGCAGCCCCGGGACAGGGGCTTTTGGGCAGCCCCAGCATTTT.